The rows below give T cell receptor beta chains drawn from one sample of a study of technical replicates of blood from a handful of donors. Produced via immunoSEQ multiplex PCR; TCRdb's table is partial and in-frame only. Among 85,000 to 100,000 clones listed, 85% to 95% were seen once. Input material: T cells isolated from PBMCs. The receptor source for this set is a human donor in good health. Each CDR3 is given with its conserved first and last residue.

j_call | v_call | cdr3_aa
TRBJ2-1 | TRBV6-5 | CASSSGTPIYNEQFF
TRBJ2-6 | TRBV28 | CATSAGAGSGANVLTF
TRBJ2-1 | TRBV28 | CASSSPGRNNEQFF
TRBJ2-7 | TRBV18 | CASWGGEGLSYEQYF
TRBJ1-2 | TRBV7-9 | CASSNETGLTLHGYTF
TRBJ1-2 | TRBV5-1 | CASSLARAGGTYGYTF
TRBJ1-5 | TRBV6-5 | CASSRQVSDQPQHF
TRBJ1-6 | TRBV6-5 | CASSYLGLNSPLHF
TRBJ2-7 | TRBV19 | CASSAPGTGVYEQYF
TRBJ2-2 | TRBV6-5 | CASSYQLAGSTGELFF
TRBJ1-1 | TRBV19 | CASSTTTRDTEAFF
TRBJ2-1 | TRBV10-3 | CAISERGQGDYNEQFF
TRBJ1-1 | TRBV27 | CASSFSTGATEAFF
TRBJ1-2 | TRBV5-4 | CASSLVTTGAGYTF
TRBJ2-1 | TRBV19 | CASSINREIMHEQFF
TRBJ1-2 | TRBV9 | CASSGSPGTSTAGGYGYTF
TRBJ2-5 | TRBV5-1 | CASSPRLAGVGETQYF
TRBJ1-1 | TRBV7-3 | CASSQSAGGRGEAFF
TRBJ2-3 | TRBV9 | CASSASRGGAVDTQYF
TRBJ2-7 | TRBV6-1 | CASSEWATLAGSSYEQYF
TRBJ2-7 | TRBV5-1 | CASSLGFGQSYEQYF
TRBJ2-3 | TRBV6-6 | CASSYSIGVTDTQYF
TRBJ1-2 | TRBV5-6 | CASSPDTGGIGGYTF
TRBJ2-3 | TRBV5-6 | CASSPLAGSTDTQYF
TRBJ2-3 | TRBV5-4 | CASSWGGGASPDTQYF
TRBJ2-7 | TRBV11-2 | CASTPPPRSSYEQYF
TRBJ2-5 | TRBV15 | CATSLRGSGQETQYF
TRBJ2-7 | TRBV10-1 | CASSENTGGAEQYF
TRBJ1-1 | TRBV19 | CASSVLGGMNTEAFF
TRBJ2-3 | TRBV10-3 | CAISERGENTQYF
TRBJ2-5 | TRBV9 | CASSVSQGQETQYF
TRBJ2-7 | TRBV7-9 | CASSLAPTSQQYF
TRBJ2-1 | TRBV7-3 | CASSTLGGGHNEQFF
TRBJ2-1 | TRBV19 | CASGWGQGELVSYNEQFF
TRBJ2-7 | TRBV30 | CAWSVRGGYEQYF
TRBJ1-2 | TRBV5-1 | CASSVGQGEGYTF
TRBJ1-3 | TRBV11-3 | CASSPREQGTGNTIYF
TRBJ2-1 | TRBV4-1 | CASSPRDTYEQFF
TRBJ1-4 | TRBV30 | CAWSGGAGATNEKLFF
TRBJ1-4 | TRBV5-5 | CASSFIQGAEEKLFF
TRBJ2-6 | TRBV10-1 | CASKITEIWNWNVVSGANVLTF
TRBJ2-7 | TRBV5-4 | CASSSGTKLYEQYF
TRBJ2-1 | TRBV7-9 | CASSLGFGAGTGMTQFF
TRBJ2-1 | TRBV27 | CASSLGTYGLNEQFF
TRBJ1-5 | TRBV6-5 | CASNSGAGDQPQHF
TRBJ2-1 | TRBV4-2 | CASSQETVGTSLYNEQFF
TRBJ2-3 | TRBV28 | CASRLAQGEDTQYF